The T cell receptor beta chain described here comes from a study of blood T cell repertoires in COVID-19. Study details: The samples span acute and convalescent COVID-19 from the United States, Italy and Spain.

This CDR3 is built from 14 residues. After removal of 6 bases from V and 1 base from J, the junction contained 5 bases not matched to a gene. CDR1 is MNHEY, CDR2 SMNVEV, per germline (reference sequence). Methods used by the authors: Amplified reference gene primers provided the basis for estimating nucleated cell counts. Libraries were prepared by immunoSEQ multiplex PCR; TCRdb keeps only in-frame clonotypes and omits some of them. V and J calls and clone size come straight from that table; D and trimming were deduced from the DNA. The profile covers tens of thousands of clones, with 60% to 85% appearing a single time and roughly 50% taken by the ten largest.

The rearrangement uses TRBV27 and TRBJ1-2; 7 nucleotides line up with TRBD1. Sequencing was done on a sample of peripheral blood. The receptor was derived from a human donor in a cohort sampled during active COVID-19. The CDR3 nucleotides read TGTGCCAGCAGGAATACAGGGGTTAACTATGGCTACACCTTC. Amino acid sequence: CASRNTGVNYGYTF.